This T cell receptor beta chain was obtained from a study of blood T cell repertoires in COVID-19. Study background: Specimens from acute and convalescent COVID-19 originated in the United States, Italy and Spain. Sample material is recorded as cDNA or gDNA derived from T cells, B-cell-depleted T cells, or PBMCs.

This CDR3 has 14 residues. Germline CDR1 and CDR2: LGHDT and YNNKEL (reference sequence). V was pared by 6 bases and J by 5 bases, with 6 bases of the junction left unmatched. Study processing details: Amplification from reference gene primers served as the basis for estimated nucleated cell counts. Method: immunoSEQ multiplex PCR; TCRdb's copy keeps in-frame clones and lacks some. The DNA was the basis for D and trimming; V, J and clone size are from that table. The sample contains about 180,000 clones, around 84% of which appear only once. The receptor comes from a man aged 50-59 years with active or convalescent COVID-19. Specimen: peripheral blood. The chain carries TRBV3-1 (or the pseudogene TRBV3-2) and TRBJ1-4; 7 bases line up with TRBD1. The CDR3 here is CASSTRGTNEKLFF. Here the CDR3 DNA reads TGTGCCAGCAGTACCAGGGGGACGAATGAAAAACTGTTTTTT.